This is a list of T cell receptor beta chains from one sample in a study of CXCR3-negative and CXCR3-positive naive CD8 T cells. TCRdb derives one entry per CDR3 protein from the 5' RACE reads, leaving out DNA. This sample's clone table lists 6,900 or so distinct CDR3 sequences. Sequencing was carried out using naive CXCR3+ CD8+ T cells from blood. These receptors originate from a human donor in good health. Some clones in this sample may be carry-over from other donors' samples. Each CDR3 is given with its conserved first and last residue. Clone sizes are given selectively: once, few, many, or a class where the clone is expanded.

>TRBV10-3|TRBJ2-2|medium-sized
CAISESADRGPTTGELFF
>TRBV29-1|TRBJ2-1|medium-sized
CSVAGLADVLGNEQFF
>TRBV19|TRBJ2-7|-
CASSRLASSYEQYF
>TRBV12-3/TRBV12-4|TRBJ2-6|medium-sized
CASSLFPGGVSGANVLTF
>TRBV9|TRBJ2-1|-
CASSDTIAGGSNEQFF
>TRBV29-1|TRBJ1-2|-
CSVDETGINYGYTF
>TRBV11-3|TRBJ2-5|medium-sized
CASVGEEQETQYF
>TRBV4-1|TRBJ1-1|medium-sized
CASSQEAGRSEAFF
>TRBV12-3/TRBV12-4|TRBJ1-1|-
CASRLVGNTEAFF
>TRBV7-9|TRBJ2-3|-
CASSLTGTSGYTQYF
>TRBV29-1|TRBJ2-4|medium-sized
CSVEGQGLPNIQYF
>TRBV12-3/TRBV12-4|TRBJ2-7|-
CASSLGGPPVEQYF
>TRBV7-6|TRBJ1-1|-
CASSSGTGNTEAFF
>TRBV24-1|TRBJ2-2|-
CATSDFDGELFF
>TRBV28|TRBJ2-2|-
CASRAGWNTGELFF
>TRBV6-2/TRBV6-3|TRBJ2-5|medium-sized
CASSYSISSSEETQYF
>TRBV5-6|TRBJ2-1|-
CASYPLGNNEQFF
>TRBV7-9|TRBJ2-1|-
CASSPRGAFYNEQYF
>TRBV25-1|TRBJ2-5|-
CASSLGIWMGQETQYF
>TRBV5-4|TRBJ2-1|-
CASSFSASQNNEQFF
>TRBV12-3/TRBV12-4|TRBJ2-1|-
CASSIAGVSYNEQFF
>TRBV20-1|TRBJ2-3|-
CSAVGQNTDTQYF
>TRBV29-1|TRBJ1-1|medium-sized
CSVSPDGPEAFF
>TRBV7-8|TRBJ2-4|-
CASSPLADPIAGNLAKNIQYF
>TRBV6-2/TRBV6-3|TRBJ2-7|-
CASSYPRGAPVYEQYF
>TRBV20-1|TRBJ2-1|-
CSARPLADSSYNEQFF
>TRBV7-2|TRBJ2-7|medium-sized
CASSLIPSGDEQYF
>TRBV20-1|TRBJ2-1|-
CSARVQRESYNEQFF
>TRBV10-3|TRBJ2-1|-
CAISVEGGEQFF
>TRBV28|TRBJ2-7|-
CASSYLDRSYEQYF
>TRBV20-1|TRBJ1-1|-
CSARDTGLGTEAFF
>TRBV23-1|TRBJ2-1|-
CASSQWLVGAYNEQFF
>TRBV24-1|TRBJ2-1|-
CATSTSGSYNEQFF
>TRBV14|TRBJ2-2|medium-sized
CASSQDWNTGELFF
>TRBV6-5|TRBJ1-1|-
CASSGGTEAFF
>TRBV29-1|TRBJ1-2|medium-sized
CSVERRNYGYTF
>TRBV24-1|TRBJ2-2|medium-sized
CATSDSPAGELFF
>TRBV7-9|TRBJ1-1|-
CASSPPYSGDTEAFF
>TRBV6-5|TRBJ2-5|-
CASSRTSGVQETQYF
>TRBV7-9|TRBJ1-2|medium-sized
CASSLAAAYGYTF
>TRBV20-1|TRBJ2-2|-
CSALPPNTGELFF
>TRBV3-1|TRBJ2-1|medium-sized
CASSQRPSGTSGLARNNEQFF
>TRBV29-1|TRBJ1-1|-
CSGLFPGERGENTEAFF
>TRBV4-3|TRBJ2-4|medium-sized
CASSQDVAEGNIQYF
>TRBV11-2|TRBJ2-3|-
CASSLYSSGTDTQYF
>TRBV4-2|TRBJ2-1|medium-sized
CASSQDLAGGFDEQFF
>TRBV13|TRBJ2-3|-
CASSSGLAGITDTQYF
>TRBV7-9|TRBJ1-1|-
CASSSRRADTEAFF
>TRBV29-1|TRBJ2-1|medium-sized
CSVGGGLAGNEQFF
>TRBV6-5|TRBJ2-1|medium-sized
CASRPLQGARYNEQFF
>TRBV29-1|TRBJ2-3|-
CSADTGQYTDTQYF
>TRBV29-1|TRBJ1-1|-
CSVALGSHTEAFF
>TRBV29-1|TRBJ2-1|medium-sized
CSGYQGNNEQFF